This TCR beta chain was captured by sequencing in a study of T cell changes during pregnancy in multiple sclerosis (dated by TCRdb to between 2018 and 2021). As for the study more broadly: Changes in the T cell repertoire over the course of pregnancy were examined in this study in women with multiple sclerosis.

As regards this clone: Its antigen specificity is not known. No base-level quality is on record; no much larger clone is a single base apart.

The germline V gene gives CDR1 as SGDLS and CDR2 as YYNGEE. The cysteine opens and the phenylalanine closes a CDR3 of 15 amino acids. Solely the CDR3 DNA is kept, with 45 bases framed from the first base. V lost 0 bases and J lost 5 bases; the stretch between them is 12 bases long. The receptor library was made with the immunoSEQ multiplex PCR assay. TCRdb limited this immuneACCESS table to in-frame rearrangements with V and J called. A share of clones is missing; checked studies link under half to unresolved V genes, and the rest is unexplained. This sample comprises over 65,000 clones, 91% of them detected only once. The top ten clones comprise more than 2% of the sample.

The sequence is built from TRBV9 and TRBJ1-5, with no D gene named confidently. The sequence came from a female donor with multiple sclerosis, enrolled in a pregnancy study. Source: peripheral blood, taken in the first trimester of pregnancy. The DNA sequence is TGTGCCAGCAGCGTAGGTGGTCAGGAAGATCAGCCCCAGCATTTT. Its amino acids are CASSVGGQEDQPQHF. Extended through the reference TRBV9 and TRBJ1-5 proteins, this CDR3 yields the full variable domain: DSGVTQTPKHLITATGQRVTLRCSPRSGDLSVYWYQQSLDQGLQFLIQYYNGEERAKGNILERFSAQQFPDLHSELNLSSLELGDSALYFCASSVGGQEDQPQHFGDGTRLSIL.